This T cell receptor (beta chain) was sequenced in a study of shared clonotypes between healthy human individuals. Overall study results and limits: Memory subsets generally showed lower estimated richness than naive subsets.

Details on this clone: Its antigen remains unidentified.

This CDR3 is 13 amino acids long. Trimming pared 1 base from V and 6 bases from J, leaving 9 bases between. Germline-derived CDR1 and CDR2 are LNHDA and SQIVND (reference sequence). Sequencing was performed with immunoSEQ multiplex PCR; in TCRdb, only in-frame clones are kept and a portion is missing. The sample has about 1.9 million clones; 90% to 95% are singletons. Naive CD8 cells lacked CD45RO and underwent positive selection for CCR7, leaving out terminally differentiated effector memory CD45RA+ cells. This chain joins TRBV19 and TRBJ1-1; D is ambiguous. Material for sequencing was naive CD8+ T cells from PBMCs. The TCR was taken from a man between 18 and 35 years old in good health. Some clones in this sample may be carry-over from other donors' samples. CDR3 nucleotides: TGTGCCAGTAGTATAGGTTTCTATTCTGAAGCTTTCTTT. As protein: CASSIGFYSEAFF.